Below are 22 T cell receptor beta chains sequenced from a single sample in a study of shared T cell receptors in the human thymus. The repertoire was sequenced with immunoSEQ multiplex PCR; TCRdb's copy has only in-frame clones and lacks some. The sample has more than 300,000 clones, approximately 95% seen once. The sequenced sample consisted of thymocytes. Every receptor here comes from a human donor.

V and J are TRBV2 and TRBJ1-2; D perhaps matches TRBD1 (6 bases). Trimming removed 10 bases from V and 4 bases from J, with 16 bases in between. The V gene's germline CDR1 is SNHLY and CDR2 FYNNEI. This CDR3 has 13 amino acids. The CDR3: CATICRGPYGYTF. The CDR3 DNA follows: TGTGCCACCATTTGCAGGGGACCCTATGGCTACACCTTC.

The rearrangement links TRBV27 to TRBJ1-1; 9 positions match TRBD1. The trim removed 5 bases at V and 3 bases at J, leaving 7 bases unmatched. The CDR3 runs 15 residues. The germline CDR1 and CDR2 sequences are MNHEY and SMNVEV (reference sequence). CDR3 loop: CASSPRDRVYTEAFF. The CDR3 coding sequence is TGTGCCAGCAGTCCTCGGGACAGGGTCTACACTGAAGCTTTCTTT.

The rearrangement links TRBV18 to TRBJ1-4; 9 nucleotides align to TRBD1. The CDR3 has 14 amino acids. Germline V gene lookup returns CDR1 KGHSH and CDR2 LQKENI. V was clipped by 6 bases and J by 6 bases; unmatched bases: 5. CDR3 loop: CASSYRDRDEKLFF. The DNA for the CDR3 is TGTGCCAGCTCGTACCGGGACAGGGATGAAAAACTGTTTTTT.

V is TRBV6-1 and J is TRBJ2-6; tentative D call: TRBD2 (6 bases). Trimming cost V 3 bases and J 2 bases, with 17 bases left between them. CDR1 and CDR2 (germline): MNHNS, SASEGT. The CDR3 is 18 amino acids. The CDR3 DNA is TGTGCCAGCAGTGATCCGGGACTGATGAGCGCTGGGGCCAACGTCCTGACTTTC. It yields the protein CASSDPGLMSAGANVLTF.

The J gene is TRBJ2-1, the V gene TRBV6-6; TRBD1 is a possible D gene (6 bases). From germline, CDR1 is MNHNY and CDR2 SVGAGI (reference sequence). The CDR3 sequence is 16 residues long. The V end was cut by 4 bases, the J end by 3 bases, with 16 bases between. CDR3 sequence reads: CASSFGPGQDYNEQFF. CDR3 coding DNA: TGTGCCAGCAGTTTCGGACCGGGACAAGACTACAATGAGCAGTTCTTC.

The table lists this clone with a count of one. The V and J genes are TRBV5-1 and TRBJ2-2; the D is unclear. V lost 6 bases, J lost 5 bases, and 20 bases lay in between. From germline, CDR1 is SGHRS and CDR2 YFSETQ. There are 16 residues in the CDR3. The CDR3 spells CASTGECGRKTGELFF. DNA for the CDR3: TGCGCCAGCACTGGAGAGTGTGGTAGGAAGACCGGGGAGCTGTTTTTT.

The CDR3 is CASSQTRIPDTQYF. The CDR3 DNA is TGTGCCAGCAGCCAGACTAGGATCCCAGATACGCAGTATTTT. The V gene is TRBV28, the J gene TRBJ2-3, with a possible D match to TRBD2 (6 bases). Germline CDR1 and CDR2: MDHEN and SYDVKM. The CDR3 spans 14 residues. V lost 6 bases and J 4 bases, leaving 14 bases between the germline ends.

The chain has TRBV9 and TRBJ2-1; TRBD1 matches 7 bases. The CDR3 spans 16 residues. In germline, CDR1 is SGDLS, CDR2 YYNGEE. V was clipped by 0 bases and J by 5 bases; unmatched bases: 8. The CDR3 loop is CASSVDEGATDNEQFF. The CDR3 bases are TGTGCCAGCAGCGTAGATGAGGGGGCGACGGACAATGAGCAGTTCTTC.

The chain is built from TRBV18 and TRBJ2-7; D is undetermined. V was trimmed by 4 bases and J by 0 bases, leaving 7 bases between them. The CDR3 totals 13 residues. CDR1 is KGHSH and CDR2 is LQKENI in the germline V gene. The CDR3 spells CASSQGNSYEQYF. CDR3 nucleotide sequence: TGTGCCAGCTCACAAGGAAACTCCTACGAGCAGTACTTC. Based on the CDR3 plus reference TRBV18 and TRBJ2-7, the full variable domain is NAGVMQNPRHLVRRRGQEARLRCSPMKGHSHVYWYRQLPEEGLKFMVYLQKENIIDESGMPKERFSAEFPKEGPSILRIQQVVRGDSAAYFCASSQGNSYEQYFGPGTRLTVT.

The DNA of the CDR3 is TGTGCCAGCAGCCCCCCGTCCGCAGGGAGAAATCCTGGGGCCAACGTCCTGACTTTC. Protein sequence: CASSPPSAGRNPGANVLTF. This rearrangement joins TRBV4-2 to TRBJ2-6; D could derive from TRBD1 or TRBD2 (5 bases each). The CDR3 consists of 19 residues. With 4 bases removed from V and 2 bases from J, the gap between germline ends came to 21 bases. Germline lookup yields CDR1 LGHNA and CDR2 YNFKEQ.

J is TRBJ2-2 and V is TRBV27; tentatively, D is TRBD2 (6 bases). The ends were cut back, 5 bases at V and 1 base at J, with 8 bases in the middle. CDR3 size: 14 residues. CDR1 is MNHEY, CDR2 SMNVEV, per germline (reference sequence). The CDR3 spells CASSQGGNTGELFF. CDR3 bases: TGTGCCAGCAGTCAGGGAGGGAACACCGGGGAGCTGTTTTTT.

The CDR3 nucleotides are TGCAGCGTCACTTCCGATGGGTGGGCCTACGAGCAGTACTTC. Translation gives CSVTSDGWAYEQYF. V gene TRBV29-1 combines with J gene TRBJ2-7; D unresolved. Per germline, CDR1 SQVTM and CDR2 ANQGSEA. This CDR3 region has 14 residues. V gave up 6 bases and J gave up 2 bases, with 17 bases separating them.

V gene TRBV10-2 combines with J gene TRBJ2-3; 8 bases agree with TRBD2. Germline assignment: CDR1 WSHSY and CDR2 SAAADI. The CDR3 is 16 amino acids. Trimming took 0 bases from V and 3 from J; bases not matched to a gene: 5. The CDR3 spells CASSESKREMTDTQYF. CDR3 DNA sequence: TGCGCCAGCAGTGAGTCGAAGCGGGAGATGACAGATACGCAGTATTTT.

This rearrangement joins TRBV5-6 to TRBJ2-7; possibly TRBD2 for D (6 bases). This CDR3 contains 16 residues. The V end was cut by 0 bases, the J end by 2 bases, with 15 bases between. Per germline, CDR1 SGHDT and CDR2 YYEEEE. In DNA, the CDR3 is TGTGCCAGCAGCTTGGGGGACTTCCCCTCGGCCTACGAGCAGTACTTC. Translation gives CASSLGDFPSAYEQYF.

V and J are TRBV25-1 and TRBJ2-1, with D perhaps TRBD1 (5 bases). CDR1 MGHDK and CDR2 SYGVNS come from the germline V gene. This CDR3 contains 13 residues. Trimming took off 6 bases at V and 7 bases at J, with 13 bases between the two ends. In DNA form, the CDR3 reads TGTGCCAGCAGAGGACACCCCGAGAATGAGCAGTTCTTC. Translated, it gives CASRGHPENEQFF.

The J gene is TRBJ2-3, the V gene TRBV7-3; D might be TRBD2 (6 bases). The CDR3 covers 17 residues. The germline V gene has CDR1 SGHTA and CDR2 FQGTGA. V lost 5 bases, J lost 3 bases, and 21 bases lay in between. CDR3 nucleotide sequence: TGTGCCAGCAGCCCCAGCGTCGGGCGGGATGAGACAGATACGCAGTATTTT. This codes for CASSPSVGRDETDTQYF.

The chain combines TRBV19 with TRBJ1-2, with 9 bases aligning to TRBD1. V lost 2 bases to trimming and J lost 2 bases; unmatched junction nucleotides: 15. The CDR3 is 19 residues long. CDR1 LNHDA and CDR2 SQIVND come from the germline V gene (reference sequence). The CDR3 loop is CASSIPKGDREIKNYGYTF. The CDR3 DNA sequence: TGTGCCAGTAGTATACCGAAGGGGGACAGGGAAATAAAGAACTATGGCTACACCTTC.

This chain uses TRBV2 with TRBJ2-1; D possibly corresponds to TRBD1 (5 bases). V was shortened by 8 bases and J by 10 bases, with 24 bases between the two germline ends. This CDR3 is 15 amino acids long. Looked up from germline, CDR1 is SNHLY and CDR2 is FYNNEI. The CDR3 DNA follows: TGTGCCAGCTCCCCGCAATCGGACCCTACAGGAGAGCAGTTCTTC. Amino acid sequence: CASSPQSDPTGEQFF.

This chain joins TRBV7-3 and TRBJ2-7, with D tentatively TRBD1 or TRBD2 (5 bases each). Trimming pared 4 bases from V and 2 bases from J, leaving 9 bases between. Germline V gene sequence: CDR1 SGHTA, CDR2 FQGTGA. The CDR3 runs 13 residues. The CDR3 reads CASSYGTPYEQYF. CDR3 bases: TGTGCCAGCAGCTACGGGACCCCCTACGAGCAGTACTTC.

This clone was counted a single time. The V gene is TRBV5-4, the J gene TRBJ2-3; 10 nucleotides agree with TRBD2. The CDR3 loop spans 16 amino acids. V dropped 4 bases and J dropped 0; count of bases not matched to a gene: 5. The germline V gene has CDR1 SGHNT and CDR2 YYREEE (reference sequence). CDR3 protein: CASSTRLAGSTDTQYF. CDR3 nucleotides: TGTGCCAGCAGCACACGACTAGCGGGCAGCACAGATACGCAGTATTTT.

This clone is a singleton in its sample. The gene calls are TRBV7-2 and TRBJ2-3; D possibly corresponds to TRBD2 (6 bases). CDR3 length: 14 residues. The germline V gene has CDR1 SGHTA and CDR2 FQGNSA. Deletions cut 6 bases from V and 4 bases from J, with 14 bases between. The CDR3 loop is CASRPSGVPDTQYF. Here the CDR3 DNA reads TGTGCCAGCAGACCATCGGGGGTCCCAGATACGCAGTATTTT. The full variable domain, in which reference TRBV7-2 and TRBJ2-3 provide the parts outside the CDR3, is GAGVSQSPSNKVTEKGKDVELRCDPISGHTALYWYRQSLGQGLEFLIYFQGNSAPDKSGLPSDRFSAERTGGSVSTLTIQRTQQEDSAVYLCASRPSGVPDTQYFGPGTRLTVL.

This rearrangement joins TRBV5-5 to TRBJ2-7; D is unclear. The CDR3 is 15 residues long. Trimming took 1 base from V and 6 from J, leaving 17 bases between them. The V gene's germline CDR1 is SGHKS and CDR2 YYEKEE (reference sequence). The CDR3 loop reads CASSLLPANVGEQYF. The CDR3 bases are TGTGCCAGCAGCTTGTTGCCAGCAAACGTCGGCGAGCAGTACTTC.